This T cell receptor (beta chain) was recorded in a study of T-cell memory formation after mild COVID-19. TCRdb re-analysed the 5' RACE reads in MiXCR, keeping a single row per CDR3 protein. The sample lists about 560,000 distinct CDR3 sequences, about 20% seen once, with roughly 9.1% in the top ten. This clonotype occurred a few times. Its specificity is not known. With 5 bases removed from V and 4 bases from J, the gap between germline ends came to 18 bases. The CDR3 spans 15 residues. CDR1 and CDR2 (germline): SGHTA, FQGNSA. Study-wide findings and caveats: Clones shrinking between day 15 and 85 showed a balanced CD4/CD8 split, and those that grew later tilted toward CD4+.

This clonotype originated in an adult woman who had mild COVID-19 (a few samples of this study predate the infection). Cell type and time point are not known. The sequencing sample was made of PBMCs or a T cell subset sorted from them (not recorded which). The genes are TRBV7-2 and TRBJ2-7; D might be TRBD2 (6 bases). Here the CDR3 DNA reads TGTGCCAGCAGCCCGCGGGGAATGCTATGGTACGAGCAGTACTTC. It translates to CASSPRGMLWYEQYF.